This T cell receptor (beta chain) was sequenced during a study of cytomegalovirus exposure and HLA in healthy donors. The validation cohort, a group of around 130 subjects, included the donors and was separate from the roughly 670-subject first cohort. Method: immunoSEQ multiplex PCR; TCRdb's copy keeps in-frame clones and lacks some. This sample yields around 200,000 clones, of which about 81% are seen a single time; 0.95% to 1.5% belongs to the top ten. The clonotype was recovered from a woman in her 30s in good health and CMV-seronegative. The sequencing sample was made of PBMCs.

The CDR3 region is CASSFKLVSGVRAEAFF. CDR3 sequence (DNA): TGTGCCAGCAGCTTCAAACTGGTGTCAGGGGTGAGGGCTGAAGCTTTCTTT. The V gene is TRBV7-9, the J gene TRBJ1-1, with D possibly matching TRBD1 (6 bases). Germline V gene data show CDR1 as SEHNR and CDR2 as FQNEAQ (reference sequence). The CDR3 has 17 residues. Trimming took off 3 bases at V and 6 bases at J, with 23 bases between the two ends.